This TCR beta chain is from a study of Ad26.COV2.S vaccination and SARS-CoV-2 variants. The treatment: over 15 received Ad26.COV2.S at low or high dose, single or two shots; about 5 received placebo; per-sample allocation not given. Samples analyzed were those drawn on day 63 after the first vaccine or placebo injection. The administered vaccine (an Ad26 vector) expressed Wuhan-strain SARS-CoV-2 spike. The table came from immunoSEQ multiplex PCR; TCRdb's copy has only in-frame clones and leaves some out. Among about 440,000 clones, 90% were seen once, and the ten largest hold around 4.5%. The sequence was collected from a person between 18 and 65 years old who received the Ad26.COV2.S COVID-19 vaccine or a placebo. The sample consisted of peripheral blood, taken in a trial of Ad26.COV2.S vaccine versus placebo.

The chain's CDR3 is CASSHVGQAYEQYF. CDR3 DNA: TGTGCCAGCAGCCACGTGGGGCAGGCCTACGAGCAGTACTTC. J is TRBJ2-7 and V is TRBV5-6; D perhaps matches TRBD1 (5 bases). The length of the CDR3 is 14 residues. V was pared by 4 bases and J by 2 bases, with 13 bases between. Germline V CDR1 and CDR2: SGHDT, YYEEEE.